A selection of T cell receptor beta chains follows, all from one sample in a study of blood T cells in healthy people across ages. Via MiXCR, TCRdb re-called the 5' RACE reads, giving one row per CDR3 protein. Of over 1,500,000 distinct CDR3 sequences listed, more than 35% are singletons. Sequences were obtained from blood. The origin of the receptors is a human donor in good health. Both conserved end residues are part of each CDR3. The D gene is left open where the match is weak. Only some rows state a clone size, as once, few, many or a class for expanded clones.

v_gene: TRBV18; len: 12; d_gene: NA; j_gene: TRBJ2-1; abundance: NA; CDR3aa: CASSPDLHEQFF; CDR3nt: TGTGCCAGCTCACCTGATCTCCATGAGCAGTTCTTC
v_gene: TRBV12-3/TRBV12-4; len: 13; d_gene: NA; j_gene: TRBJ1-2; abundance: few; CDR3aa: CASSVGVRHGYTF; CDR3nt: TGTGCCAGCAGTGTCGGGGTTCGCCATGGCTACACCTTC
v_gene: TRBV29-1; len: 13; d_gene: NA; j_gene: TRBJ2-1; abundance: few; CDR3aa: CSVEDLYHNEQFF; CDR3nt: TGCAGCGTTGAAGATCTTTACCACAATGAGCAGTTCTTC
v_gene: TRBV12-3/TRBV12-4; len: 15; d_gene: TRBD1; j_gene: TRBJ1-4; abundance: NA; CDR3aa: CASSFRRGLGEKLFF; CDR3nt: TGTGCCAGCAGTTTCCGCAGGGGGCTGGGTGAAAAACTGTTTTTT
v_gene: TRBV15; len: 13; d_gene: NA; j_gene: TRBJ2-1; abundance: NA; CDR3aa: CATSRVGGEEQFF; CDR3nt: TGTGCCACCAGCAGAGTCGGGGGTGAAGAGCAGTTCTTC
v_gene: TRBV12-3/TRBV12-4; len: 15; d_gene: NA; j_gene: TRBJ2-5; abundance: NA; CDR3aa: CASSGQTKIRETPYF; CDR3nt: TGTGCCAGCAGTGGACAAACCAAGATCAGAGAGACCCCGTACTTC
v_gene: TRBV6-5; len: 15; d_gene: TRBD1; j_gene: TRBJ2-7; abundance: NA; CDR3aa: CASSYRGQGVYEQYF; CDR3nt: TGTGCCAGCAGTTACCGGGGACAGGGGGTCTACGAGCAGTACTTC
v_gene: TRBV12-3/TRBV12-4; len: 14; d_gene: TRBD1; j_gene: TRBJ1-5; abundance: NA; CDR3aa: CASRPTGGLQPQHF; CDR3nt: TGTGCCAGCAGACCCACAGGGGGCCTACAGCCCCAGCATTTT
v_gene: TRBV6-2/TRBV6-3; len: 13; d_gene: NA; j_gene: TRBJ1-1; abundance: NA; CDR3aa: CASIQGLNTEAFF; CDR3nt: TGTGCCAGCATTCAAGGTTTGAACACTGAAGCTTTCTTT
v_gene: TRBV29-1; len: 11; d_gene: NA; j_gene: TRBJ2-5; abundance: NA; CDR3aa: CSVGQAETQYF; CDR3nt: TGCAGCGTTGGACAGGCAGAGACCCAGTACTTC
v_gene: TRBV15; len: 14; d_gene: NA; j_gene: TRBJ1-2; abundance: NA; CDR3aa: CATSRGQGGYGYTF; CDR3nt: TGTGCCACCAGTAGAGGCCAAGGAGGTTATGGCTACACCTTC
v_gene: TRBV29-1; len: 12; d_gene: NA; j_gene: TRBJ1-1; abundance: NA; CDR3aa: CSAQTGNTEAFF; CDR3nt: TGCAGCGCCCAAACAGGAAACACTGAAGCTTTCTTT
v_gene: TRBV28; len: 15; d_gene: TRBD2; j_gene: TRBJ2-7; abundance: NA; CDR3aa: CASSLGGGTGGRQYF; CDR3nt: TGTGCCAGCAGTTTAGGCGGGGGAACTGGTGGTCGGCAGTACTTC
v_gene: TRBV12-3/TRBV12-4; len: 14; d_gene: NA; j_gene: TRBJ2-6; abundance: few; CDR3aa: CASCNGGGANVLTF; CDR3nt: TGTGCCAGTTGTAATGGCGGTGGGGCCAACGTCCTGACTTTC
v_gene: TRBV5-6; len: 15; d_gene: NA; j_gene: TRBJ2-3; abundance: few; CDR3aa: CASSLYRDNTDTQYF; CDR3nt: TGTGCCAGCAGCTTGTACCGGGACAACACAGATACGCAGTATTTT
v_gene: TRBV7-2; len: 17; d_gene: TRBD2; j_gene: TRBJ2-1; abundance: few; CDR3aa: CASSLPLAGGPSNEQFF; CDR3nt: TGTGCCAGCAGCTTACCGTTAGCGGGGGGGCCTTCCAATGAGCAGTTCTTC
v_gene: TRBV9; len: 13; d_gene: NA; j_gene: TRBJ1-1; abundance: NA; CDR3aa: CASSVAQHTEAFF; CDR3nt: TGTGCCAGCAGCGTAGCTCAGCACACTGAAGCTTTCTTT
v_gene: TRBV4-1; len: 15; d_gene: NA; j_gene: TRBJ2-3; abundance: NA; CDR3aa: CASSQTRGSTDTQYF; CDR3nt: TGCGCCAGCAGCCAGACGCGGGGTAGCACAGATACGCAGTATTTT